This TCR beta chain was sequenced during a study of blood T cells in healthy people across ages. General study findings and limits: With donor CMV status unknown, expanded clonotype changes were possibly confounded.

As concerns this clonotype: Its antigen is unidentified.

Next came a second PCR, run for about 6 to 12 cycles, which used a sample-barcoded 5' primer along with a J-beta primer mix. TCRdb re-derived calls from the 5' RACE reads in MiXCR, one entry per CDR3 protein. This table holds about 630,000 distinct CDR3 sequences, 20% to 25% found once. Drawn from each donor were approximately 9.5 milliliters of peripheral blood. Isolated per sample were at least 6.5 million PBMCs. Germline CDR1 and CDR2: SEHNR and FQNEAQ (reference sequence). The V gene end was trimmed by 1 base and the J gene end by 0 bases; junction bases not matched to a gene: 6. The CDR3 consists of 18 residues.

This sequence originates from a man in his sixties or seventies in good health. V usage is TRBV7-9 and J usage is TRBJ2-4, with 10 bases matching TRBD1. The sample comprised blood. The CDR3: CASSLGGQGTKAKNIQYF. The CDR3 bases are TGTGCCAGCAGCTTAGGGGGACAGGGGACGAAAGCCAAAAACATTCAGTACTTC.